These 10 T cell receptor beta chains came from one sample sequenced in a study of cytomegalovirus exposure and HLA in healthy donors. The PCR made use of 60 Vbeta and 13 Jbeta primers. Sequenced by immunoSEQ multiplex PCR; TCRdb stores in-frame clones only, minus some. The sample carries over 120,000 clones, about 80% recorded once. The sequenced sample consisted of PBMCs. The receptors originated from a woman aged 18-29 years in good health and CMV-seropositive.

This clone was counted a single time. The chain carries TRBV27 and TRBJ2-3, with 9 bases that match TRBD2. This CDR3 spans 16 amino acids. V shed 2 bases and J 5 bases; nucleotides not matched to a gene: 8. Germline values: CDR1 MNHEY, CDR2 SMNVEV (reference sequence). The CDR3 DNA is TGTGCCAGCAGTTTAGCGGGGGGGCCTTTTATAGATACGCAGTATTTT. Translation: CASSLAGGPFIDTQYF.

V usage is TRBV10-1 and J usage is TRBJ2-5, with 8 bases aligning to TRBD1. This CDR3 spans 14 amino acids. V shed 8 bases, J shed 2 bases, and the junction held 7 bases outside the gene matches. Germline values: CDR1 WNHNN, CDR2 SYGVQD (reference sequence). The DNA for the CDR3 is TGCGCCAGCTCCCGGACAGGGAAACAAGAGACCCAGTACTTC. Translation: CASSRTGKQETQYF.

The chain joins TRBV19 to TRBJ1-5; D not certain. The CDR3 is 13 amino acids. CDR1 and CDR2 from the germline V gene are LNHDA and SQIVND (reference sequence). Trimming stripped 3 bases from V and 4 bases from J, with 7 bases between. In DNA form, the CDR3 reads TGTGCCAGTAGTATTATCCAGAATCAGCCCCAGCATTTT. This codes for CASSIIQNQPQHF.

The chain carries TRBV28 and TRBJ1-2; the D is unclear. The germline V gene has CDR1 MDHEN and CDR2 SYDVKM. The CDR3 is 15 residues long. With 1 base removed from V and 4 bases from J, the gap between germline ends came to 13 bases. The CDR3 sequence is CASSLSHSPTYGYTF. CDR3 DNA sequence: TGTGCCAGCAGTTTATCCCATAGCCCTACCTATGGCTACACCTTC.

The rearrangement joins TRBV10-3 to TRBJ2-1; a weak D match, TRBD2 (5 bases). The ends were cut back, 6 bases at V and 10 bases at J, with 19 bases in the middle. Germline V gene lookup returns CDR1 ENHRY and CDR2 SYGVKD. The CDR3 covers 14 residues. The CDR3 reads CAIRNEEDREEQFF. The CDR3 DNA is TGTGCCATCAGGAATGAGGAGGATCGGGAAGAGCAGTTCTTC.

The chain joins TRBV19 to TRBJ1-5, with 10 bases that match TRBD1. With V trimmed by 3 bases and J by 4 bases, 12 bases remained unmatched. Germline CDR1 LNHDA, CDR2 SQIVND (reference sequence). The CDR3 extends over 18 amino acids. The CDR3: CASSIKTGTGERNQPQHF. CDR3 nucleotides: TGTGCCAGTAGTATCAAAACCGGGACAGGGGAAAGGAATCAGCCCCAGCATTTT.

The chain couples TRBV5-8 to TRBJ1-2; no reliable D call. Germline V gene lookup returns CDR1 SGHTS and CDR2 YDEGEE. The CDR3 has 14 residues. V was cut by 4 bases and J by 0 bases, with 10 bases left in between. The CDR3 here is CASSPVEANYGYTF. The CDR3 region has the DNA TGTGCCAGCAGCCCTGTAGAAGCTAACTATGGCTACACCTTC.

In DNA, the CDR3 is TGTGCCAGCAGTGACTCGTGGGGGGGGGCAGATACGCAGTATTTT. Translated: CASSDSWGGADTQYF. The chain carries TRBV6-4 and TRBJ2-3, with TRBD2 identical over 7 bases. Germline CDR1 reads MRHNA; CDR2 reads SNTAGT. CDR3 length: 15 amino acids. V lost 0 bases, J lost 4 bases, and 4 bases stayed unmatched.

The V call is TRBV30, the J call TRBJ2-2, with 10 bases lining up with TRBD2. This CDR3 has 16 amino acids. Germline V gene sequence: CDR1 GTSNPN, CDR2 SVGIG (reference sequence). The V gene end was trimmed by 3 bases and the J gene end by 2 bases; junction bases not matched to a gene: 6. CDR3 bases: TGTGCCTGGAGCAACAGCGGGGGGGCTAACACCGGGGAGCTGTTTTTT. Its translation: CAWSNSGGANTGELFF.

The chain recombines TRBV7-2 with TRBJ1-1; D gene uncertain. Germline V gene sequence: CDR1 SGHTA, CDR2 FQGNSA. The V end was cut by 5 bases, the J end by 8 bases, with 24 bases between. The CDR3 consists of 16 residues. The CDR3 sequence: CASSPRSLALFKEAFF. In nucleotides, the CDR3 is TGTGCCAGCAGCCCCCGCTCCCTCGCACTTTTCAAAGAAGCTTTCTTT.